This TCR beta chain was sequenced for a study of cytomegalovirus exposure and HLA in healthy donors. Points from the study as a whole: Presence/absence analyses treated sequencing depth as roughly uniform across donors. The study flagged some 170 TCR beta chains as cytomegalovirus-associated. Later on, an analysis tied 15,000 to 20,000 TCR beta sequences to HLA alleles at 0.05 false discovery rate. It was shown in a later analysis that HLA-associated TCR beta chains were more clonally expanded than other, equally common chains.

This CDR3 contains 14 residues. The V end lost 3 bases, the J end lost 2 bases, and 9 bases lay between the germline ends. From germline, CDR1 is MNHEY and CDR2 SMNVEV (reference sequence). In regard to this clone: Its antigen is not known.

The PCR ran on 60 Vbeta and 13 Jbeta primers. TCRdb's table, derived via immunoSEQ multiplex PCR, lists solely in-frame clones and lacks some. The sample includes more than 90,000 clones, around 83% of them seen just once. The receptor was derived from a young man in good health and CMV-seronegative. What was sequenced was PBMCs. The chain links TRBV27 to TRBJ2-3; no firm D call. The CDR3 sequence is CASSFVDSTDTQYF. The CDR3 DNA reads TGTGCCAGCAGTTTTGTAGACTCCACAGATACGCAGTATTTT.